These 32 T cell receptor beta chains share one sample of origin, sequenced in a study of T cells in Graves' hyperthyroidism and ophthalmopathy. The CDR3 regions of TCR beta were amplified from RNA transcripts. Primed by the HTBI set, a first-round RT-PCR was run on the TCR CDR3. TCRdb independently ran MiXCR on the multiplex PCR reads; one entry per CDR3 protein. The data show a few hundred thousand distinct CDR3 sequences, approximately 15% seen once. Material: blood. The receptors were gathered from a woman aged 18-29 years with Graves' hyperthyroidism.

The sample holds many counts of this clonotype. This rearrangement joins TRBV28 to TRBJ1-2; TRBD1 aligns across 7 bases. V shed 7 bases, J shed 6 bases, and the junction held 17 bases outside the gene matches. This CDR3 comprises 16 residues. Germline V gene sequence: CDR1 MDHEN, CDR2 SYDVKM. The CDR3 DNA follows: TGTGCCAGCACCGACTCTCTCAGGGGGGGCTCGGATGGCTACACCTTC. As protein: CASTDSLRGGSDGYTF.

The gene calls are TRBV29-1 and TRBJ1-1; D call uncertain. The CDR3 is 11 amino acids. Germline V gene lookup returns CDR1 SQVTM and CDR2 ANQGSEA. V was shortened by 5 bases and J by 11 bases, with 15 bases between the two germline ends. In nucleotides, the CDR3 is TGCAGCGTTTCGACCCGCAACGGCGCTTTCTTT. Translated: CSVSTRNGAFF.

This clonotype occurred many times. The chain recombines TRBV27 with TRBJ2-1, with 7 bases that match TRBD2. The CDR3 is 16 residues long. Germline CDR1 MNHEY, CDR2 SMNVEV (reference sequence). V lost 4 bases and J lost 0; bases outside the gene matches: 6. CDR3 DNA: TGTGCCAGCAGTTCCCAAAGCGGGATCTCCTACAATGAGCAGTTCTTC. It translates to CASSSQSGISYNEQFF.

In its sample, this clonotype was seen a few times. The chain combines TRBV9 with TRBJ2-1; 8 bases match TRBD2. CDR3 length: 15 residues. Germline values: CDR1 SGDLS, CDR2 YYNGEE. The V gene end was trimmed by 4 bases and the J gene end by 5 bases; junction bases not matched to a gene: 8. The CDR3 loop reads CASSPSGSGNNEQFF. CDR3 DNA: TGTGCCAGCAGCCCCAGCGGGAGTGGGAACAATGAGCAGTTCTTC.

In regard to this clonotype: As the CDR3 is not closed by the conserved phenylalanine or tryptophan, this likely results from a read error. This rearrangement joins TRBV6-5 to TRBJ1-2; tentatively, D is TRBD1 (6 bases). Germline V gene lookup returns CDR1 MNHEY and CDR2 SVGAGI. This CDR3 has 17 residues. Trimming shortened V by 0 bases and J by 4 bases, and 18 bases separated the two germline ends. For the CDR3, the DNA is TGTGCCAGCAGTTACTCCAGGACAGCCACACGGGGCTATGGCTACACCCTC. Protein sequence: CASSYSRTATRGYGYTL.

This clonotype occurred many times. The chain carries TRBV27 and TRBJ1-2; the D gene is possibly TRBD1 (6 bases). Trimming shortened V by 6 bases and J by 5 bases, and 13 bases separated the two germline ends. The CDR3 runs to 13 residues. CDR1 is MNHEY and CDR2 is SMNVEV in the germline V gene (reference sequence). CDR3 amino acids: CASRSRGWYGYTF. In nucleotides, the CDR3 is TGTGCCAGCAGGTCCAGGGGATGGTATGGCTACACCTTC.

This clonotype was found many times. The chain is built from TRBV27 and TRBJ1-2, with 8 bases lining up with TRBD1. Unmatched junction bases numbered 5, after V lost 5 bases and J lost 6 bases. The CDR3 length is 13 residues. Germline lookup yields CDR1 MNHEY and CDR2 SMNVEV (reference sequence). The CDR3 region has the DNA TGTGCCAGCAGTCCACGACAGGGGCATGGCTACACCTTC. It specifies CASSPRQGHGYTF.

This clonotype was seen repeatedly, ten times or more. The rearrangement uses TRBV6-1 and TRBJ2-2, with a tentative D call TRBD2 (5 bases). CDR1 is MNHNS and CDR2 is SASEGT in the germline V gene. This CDR3 is built from 13 residues. Trimming cost V 4 bases and J 4 bases, with 7 bases left between them. CDR3 in DNA: TGTGCCAGCAGTGCTAGCCTCACCGGGGAGCTGTTTTTT. Protein sequence: CASSASLTGELFF.

There are many counts of this clonotype. This sequence joins TRBV3-1 and TRBJ2-1; D gene ambiguous. V lost 4 bases to trimming and J lost 0 bases, with 10 bases between them. In germline, CDR1 is LGHDT, CDR2 YNNKEL (reference sequence). This CDR3 contains 15 residues. CDR3 coding DNA: TGTGCCAGCAGCCGACGGCGCCACTCCTACAATGAGCAGTTCTTC. It is translated as CASSRRRHSYNEQFF.

In this sample, this clonotype turned up many times. The rearrangement uses TRBV12-3 or TRBV12-4 and TRBJ2-2; tentative D call: TRBD1 (6 bases). The CDR3 sequence is 13 residues long. V was pared by 6 bases and J by 1 base, with 6 bases between. In DNA, the CDR3 is TGTGCCAGCAGACAGGGGAACACCGGGGAGCTGTTTTTT. It codes for CASRQGNTGELFF.

This clonotype occurred many times. The junction shows a germline mismatch at one end, possibly a read error. The genes are TRBV2 and TRBJ2-7; D not resolved. CDR1 SNHLY and CDR2 FYNNEI come from the germline V gene. This CDR3 is built from 11 residues. The CDR3, as DNA: TGTGCCAGCAGCGAAGGTTTGGAGCAGTACTTC. Protein: CASSEGLEQYF.

This clonotype showed up many times. The chain joins TRBV5-1 to TRBJ2-7; tentative D call: TRBD2 (5 bases). Germline values: CDR1 SGHRS, CDR2 YFSETQ. The CDR3 totals 15 residues. The V end was cut by 0 bases, the J end by 2 bases, with 12 bases between. As DNA, the CDR3 is TGCGCCAGCAGCTTGGATGGGAGCGAGACCTACGAGCAGTACTTC. Translating gives CASSLDGSETYEQYF.

This clonotype was detected ten times or more. This chain links TRBV11-2 with TRBJ2-1; 10 bases agree with TRBD2. The CDR3 contains 15 residues. Trimming at V came to 6 bases and at J to 4 bases, leaving 6 bases not matched to a gene. Germline V gene sequence: CDR1 SGHAT, CDR2 FQNNGV. CDR3 coding DNA: TGTGCCAGCAGAAGTCTAGCGGGGGTTTACAATGAGCAGTTCTTC. This sequence encodes CASRSLAGVYNEQFF.

This clonotype was counted a few times. The chain employs TRBV20-1 and TRBJ1-5; 7 nucleotides align to TRBD1. Germline V gene data show CDR1 as DFQATT and CDR2 as SNEGSKA (reference sequence). The CDR3 totals 17 residues. Trimming took 3 bases from V and 3 from J; bases not matched to a gene: 14. CDR3 sequence reads: CSASLSQGGDSNQPQHF. DNA for the CDR3: TGCAGTGCTAGCCTCTCTCAGGGGGGGGATTCCAATCAGCCCCAGCATTTT.

There are many counts of this clonotype. The chain employs TRBV7-9 and TRBJ2-1; 14 bases fit TRBD2. Losses at the gene ends were 1 base for V and 5 bases for J; bases not matched to a gene: 4. This CDR3 spans 17 amino acids. Germline V lookup: CDR1 SEHNR, CDR2 FQNEAQ (reference sequence). For the CDR3, the DNA is TGTGCCAGCAGCTTAGGGGGACTAGCGGGAGCCCACAATGAGCAGTTCTTC. It codes for CASSLGGLAGAHNEQFF.

This rearrangement joins TRBV7-3 to TRBJ1-1; the D is unclear. Trimming took 5 bases from V and 1 from J, leaving 14 bases between them. The germline V gene encodes CDR1 SGHTA and CDR2 FQGTGA. The CDR3 covers 15 residues. CDR3: CASSEYAHGNTEAFF. Written as DNA, the CDR3 is TGTGCCAGCAGCGAATATGCGCATGGGAACACTGAAGCTTTCTTT.

This clonotype has a count of ten or more. This chain joins TRBV29-1 and TRBJ2-5; D gene ambiguous. This CDR3 spans 13 amino acids. CDR1 is SQVTM, CDR2 ANQGSEA, per germline. V was pared by 3 bases and J by 0 bases, with 8 bases between. CDR3 amino acids: CSVDKDDQETQYF. The CDR3, as DNA: TGCAGCGTTGATAAGGACGACCAAGAGACCCAGTACTTC.

This chain connects TRBV24-1 to TRBJ1-5; possibly TRBD1 for D (5 bases). Trimming shortened V by 9 bases and J by 1 base, and 9 bases separated the two germline ends. The V gene's germline CDR1 is KGHDR and CDR2 SFDVKD. This CDR3 contains 13 residues. As DNA, the CDR3 is TGTGCCACCTCTCAGGGAAGCAATCAGCCCCAGCATTTT. This codes for CATSQGSNQPQHF.

This clonotype was seen a few times. The chain is built from TRBV19 and TRBJ2-3; 8 bases align to TRBD2. This CDR3 has 14 residues. Per germline, CDR1 LNHDA and CDR2 SQIVND (reference sequence). V dropped 7 bases and J dropped 4; count of bases not matched to a gene: 7. CDR3 protein: CASTTGGPPDTQYF. CDR3 bases: TGTGCCAGTACCACGGGAGGGCCCCCAGATACGCAGTATTTT.

This clonotype appeared a few times. The chain links TRBV11-2 to TRBJ1-6; 7 bases map to TRBD1. Unmatched junction bases numbered 9, after V lost 5 bases and J lost 8 bases. This CDR3 spans 15 amino acids. Germline CDR1 is SGHAT and CDR2 is FQNNGV. DNA of the CDR3: TGTGCCAGCAGCCGAGGGGGCGAGTCCCATTCACCCCTCCACTTT. Amino acids: CASSRGGESHSPLHF.

This clonotype was detected many times. The chain joins TRBV7-3 to TRBJ2-1; D might be TRBD1 or TRBD2, each matching 5 bases. The germline V gene has CDR1 SGHTA and CDR2 FQGTGA. The germline V and J ends were trimmed by 7 bases and 10 bases, with 23 bases remaining between them. This CDR3 region has 15 residues. This CDR3 reads CASISYPGPPEEQFF. The CDR3 nucleotides read TGTGCCAGCATCTCCTATCCGGGGCCTCCAGAGGAGCAGTTCTTC.

The sample holds a few counts of this clonotype. The J gene is TRBJ1-4, the V gene TRBV25-1; D gene unclear. CDR1 is MGHDK and CDR2 is SYGVNS in the germline V gene. Between the trimmed V and J ends, which lost 4 bases and 0 bases, there was a span of 12 bases. This CDR3 is 16 amino acids long. The CDR3 protein is CASSGQRLSTNEKLFF. CDR3 in DNA: TGTGCCAGCAGTGGACAACGTCTTTCAACTAATGAAAAACTGTTTTTT.

This chain connects TRBV6-5 to TRBJ2-1; 8 bases line up with TRBD2. Trimming at V came to 2 bases and at J to 6 bases, leaving 6 bases not matched to a gene. The CDR3 has 15 amino acids. Germline V gene lookup returns CDR1 MNHEY and CDR2 SVGAGI. The DNA of the CDR3 is TGTGCCAGCAGTTACGTCCTAGCGGGTGGCAATGAGCAGTTCTTC. It translates to CASSYVLAGGNEQFF.

This clonotype showed up just a few times. The chain couples TRBV5-6 to TRBJ2-5; no firm D call. Trimming cost V 5 bases and J 1 base, with 12 bases left between them. Germline CDR1 reads SGHDT; CDR2 reads YYEEEE. The CDR3 has 14 amino acids. CDR3 amino acids: CASSTVTVQETQYF. CDR3 nucleotide sequence: TGTGCCAGCAGTACAGTGACCGTCCAAGAGACCCAGTACTTC. The full variable domain, completed using reference TRBV5-6 and TRBJ2-5, is DAGVTQSPTHLIKTRGQQVTLRCSPKSGHDTVSWYQQALGQGPQFIFQYYEEEERQRGNFPDRFSGHQFPNYSSELNVNALLLGDSALYLCASSTVTVQETQYFGPGTRLLVL.

This clonotype was recorded many times. The chain couples TRBV6-2 or TRBV6-3 to TRBJ2-3; D gene uncertain. Trimming removed 2 bases at V and 4 bases at J, with 10 bases between. The CDR3 contains 14 residues. Germline assignment: CDR1 MNHEY and CDR2 SVGEGT. The CDR3, as DNA: TGTGCCAGCAGTTACCCTCTCACCTCAGATACGCAGTATTTT. It translates to CASSYPLTSDTQYF.

This clonotype was seen repeatedly, ten times or more. The chain is built from TRBV7-3 and TRBJ1-1; the D is unclear. The CDR3 has 15 amino acids. Trimming shortened V by 6 bases and J by 0 bases, and 14 bases separated the two germline ends. Germline CDR1 SGHTA, CDR2 FQGTGA. The CDR3 region has the DNA TGTGCCAGCAGGTTGGGGAGGGCCGTGAACACTGAAGCTTTCTTT. Its translation is CASRLGRAVNTEAFF. The whole variable domain, remainder taken from reference TRBV7-3 and TRBJ1-1, is GAGVSQTPSNKVTEKGKYVELRCDPISGHTALYWYRQSLGQGPEFLIYFQGTGAADDSGLPNDRFFAVRPEGSVSTLKIQRTERGDSAVYLCASRLGRAVNTEAFFGQGTRLTVV.

This clonotype was counted ten times or more. This chain joins TRBV28 and TRBJ2-1; D might be TRBD1 (8 bases). Trimming shortened V by 7 bases and J by 7 bases, and 23 bases separated the two germline ends. Germline V CDR1 and CDR2: MDHEN, SYDVKM. The CDR3 has 16 residues. The CDR3 DNA follows: TGTGCCAGCATCCCACACGTCGCACAGGGGGGGAATGAGCAGTTCTTC. This gives the protein CASIPHVAQGGNEQFF.

The V call is TRBV24-1, the J call TRBJ2-3; 8 positions match TRBD2. The CDR3 is 15 amino acids. V lost 6 bases, J lost 0 bases, and 4 bases stayed unmatched. The V gene's germline CDR1 is KGHDR and CDR2 SFDVKD. CDR3 sequence: CATSPSGSSTDTQYF. In DNA form, the CDR3 reads TGTGCCACCAGTCCGAGCGGGAGTAGCACAGATACGCAGTATTTT.

The chain is built from TRBV29-1 and TRBJ1-6; 8 bases map to TRBD1. CDR1 is SQVTM, CDR2 ANQGSEA, per germline. V was pared by 4 bases and J by 7 bases, with 3 bases of the junction left unmatched. This CDR3 spans 13 amino acids. CDR3 sequence (DNA): TGCAGCGTTGGAGGACAGGGCAATTCACCCCTCCACTTT. Protein: CSVGGQGNSPLHF.

This clonotype was detected many times. The CDR3 sequence is CASSEGDQGAGAEAFF. CDR3 coding DNA: TGTGCCAGCAGTGAGGGGGACCAGGGGGCAGGTGCTGAAGCTTTCTTT. V and J are TRBV2 and TRBJ1-1, with 8 bases matching TRBD1. V lost 3 bases to trimming and J lost 6 bases; unmatched junction nucleotides: 12. The CDR3 has 16 amino acids. Germline V CDR1 and CDR2: SNHLY, FYNNEI.

This clonotype was picked up a small number of times. The gene calls are TRBV2 and TRBJ1-5, with D possibly matching TRBD1 (5 bases). Germline CDR1 SNHLY, CDR2 FYNNEI. CDR3 length equals 12 residues. The V gene lost 7 bases and the J gene lost 4 bases, with 8 bases spanning the gap. CDR3 amino acids: CASTQGNQPQHF. CDR3 coding DNA: TGTGCCAGCACGCAGGGAAATCAGCCCCAGCATTTT.

This clonotype was detected a few times. Compared with germline, one end of the junction differs, possibly owing to a read error. The chain joins TRBV7-7 to TRBJ2-5; 12 positions agree with TRBD2. Germline V CDR1 and CDR2: SSHAT, FNYEAQ (reference sequence). The CDR3 is 14 residues long. CDR3 in DNA: TGTGCTAGCAGCCGGACTAGCGGGACTGAGACCCAGTACTTC. Protein sequence: CASSRTSGTETQYF.